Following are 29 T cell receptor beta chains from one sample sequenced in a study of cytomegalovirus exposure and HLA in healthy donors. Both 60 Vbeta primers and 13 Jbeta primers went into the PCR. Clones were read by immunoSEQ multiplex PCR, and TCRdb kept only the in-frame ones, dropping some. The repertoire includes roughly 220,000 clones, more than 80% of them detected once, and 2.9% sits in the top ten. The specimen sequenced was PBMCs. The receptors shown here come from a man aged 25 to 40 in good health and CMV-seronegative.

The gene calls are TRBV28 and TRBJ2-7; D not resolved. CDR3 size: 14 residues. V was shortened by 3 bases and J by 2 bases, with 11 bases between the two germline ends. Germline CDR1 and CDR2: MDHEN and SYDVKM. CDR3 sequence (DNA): TGTGCCAGCAGTTTCCAACGGTCTACCTACGAGCAGTACTTC. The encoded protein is CASSFQRSTYEQYF.

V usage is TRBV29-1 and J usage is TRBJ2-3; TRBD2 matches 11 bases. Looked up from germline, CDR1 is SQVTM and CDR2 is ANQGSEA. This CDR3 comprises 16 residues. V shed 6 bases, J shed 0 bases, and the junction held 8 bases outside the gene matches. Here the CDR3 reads CSVDGTSGSSTDTQYF. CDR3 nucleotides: TGCAGCGTGGACGGGACTAGCGGCTCTAGCACAGATACGCAGTATTTT.

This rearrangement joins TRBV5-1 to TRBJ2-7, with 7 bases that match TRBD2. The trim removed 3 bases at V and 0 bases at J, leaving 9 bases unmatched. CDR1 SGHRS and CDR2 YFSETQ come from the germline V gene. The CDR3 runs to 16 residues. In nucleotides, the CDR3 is TGCGCCAGCAGCTCTGCTTTCCGGGGGGTCTCCTACGAGCAGTACTTC. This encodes CASSSAFRGVSYEQYF.

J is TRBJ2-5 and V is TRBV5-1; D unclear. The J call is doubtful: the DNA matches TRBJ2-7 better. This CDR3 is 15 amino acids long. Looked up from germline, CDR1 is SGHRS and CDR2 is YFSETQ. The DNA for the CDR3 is TGCGCCAGCAGCTTGGGTACGGTGCTCTCCTACGAGCAGTACTTC. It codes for CASSLGTVLSYEQYF.

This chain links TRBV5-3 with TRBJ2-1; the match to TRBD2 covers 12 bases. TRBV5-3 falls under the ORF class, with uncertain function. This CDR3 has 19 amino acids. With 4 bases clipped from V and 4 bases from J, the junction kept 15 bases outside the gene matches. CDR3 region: CARSPARSSGGALYNEQFF. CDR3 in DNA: TGTGCCAGAAGCCCGGCCCGATCTAGCGGGGGGGCTCTTTACAATGAGCAGTTCTTC.

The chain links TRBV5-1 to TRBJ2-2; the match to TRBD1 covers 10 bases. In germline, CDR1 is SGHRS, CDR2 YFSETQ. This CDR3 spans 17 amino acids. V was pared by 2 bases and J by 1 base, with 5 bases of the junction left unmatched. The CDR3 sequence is CASSLPRTGGNTGELFF. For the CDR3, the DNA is TGCGCCAGCAGCTTACCCCGGACAGGGGGGAACACCGGGGAGCTGTTTTTT.

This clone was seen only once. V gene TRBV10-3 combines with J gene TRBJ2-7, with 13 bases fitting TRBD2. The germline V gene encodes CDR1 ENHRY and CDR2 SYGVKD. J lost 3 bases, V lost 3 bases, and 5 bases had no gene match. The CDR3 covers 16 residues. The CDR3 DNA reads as TGTGCCATCAGTGAACTAGCGGGGGGGACTGACTACGAGCAGTACTTC. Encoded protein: CAISELAGGTDYEQYF.

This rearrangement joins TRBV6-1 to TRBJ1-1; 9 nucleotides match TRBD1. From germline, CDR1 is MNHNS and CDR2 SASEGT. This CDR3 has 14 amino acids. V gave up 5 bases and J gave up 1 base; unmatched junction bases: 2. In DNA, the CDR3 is TGTGCCAGCAGTATGGGACAGGGGAACACTGAAGCTTTCTTT. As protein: CASSMGQGNTEAFF.

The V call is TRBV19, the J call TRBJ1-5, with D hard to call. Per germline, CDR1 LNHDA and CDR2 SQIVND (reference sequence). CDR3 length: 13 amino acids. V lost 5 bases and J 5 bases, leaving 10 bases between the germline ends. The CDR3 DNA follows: TGTGCCAGTAGTTCGAGGGTCGATCAGCCCCAGCATTTT. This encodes CASSSRVDQPQHF.

The CDR3 spells CASSEATTYEQYF. The CDR3 DNA sequence: TGTGCCAGCAGTGAAGCCACAACCTACGAGCAGTACTTC. The V gene is TRBV2, the J gene TRBJ2-7; D unresolved. The CDR3 spans 13 residues. Germline CDR1 reads SNHLY; CDR2 reads FYNNEI. V lost 0 bases to trimming and J lost 2 bases, with 5 bases between them. Full variable domain (remainder filled in from reference TRBV2 and TRBJ2-7): EPEVTQTPSHQVTQMGQEVILRCVPISNHLYFYWYRQILGQKVEFLVSFYNNEISEKSEIFDDQFSVERPDGSNFTLKIRSTKLEDSAMYFCASSEATTYEQYFGPGTRLTVT.

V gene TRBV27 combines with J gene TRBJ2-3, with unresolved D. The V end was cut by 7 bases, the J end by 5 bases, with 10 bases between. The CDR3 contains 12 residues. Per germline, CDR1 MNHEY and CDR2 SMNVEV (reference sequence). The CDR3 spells CASKNNIDTQYF. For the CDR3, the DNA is TGTGCCAGCAAAAATAATATAGATACGCAGTATTTT.

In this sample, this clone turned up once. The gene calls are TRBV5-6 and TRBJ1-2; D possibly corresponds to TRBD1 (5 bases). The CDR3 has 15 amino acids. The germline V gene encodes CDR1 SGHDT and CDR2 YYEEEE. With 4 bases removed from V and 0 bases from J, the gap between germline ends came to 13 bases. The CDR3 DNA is TGTGCCAGCAGCCGCCGGGGGGTCTCTAACTATGGCTACACCTTC. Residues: CASSRRGVSNYGYTF.

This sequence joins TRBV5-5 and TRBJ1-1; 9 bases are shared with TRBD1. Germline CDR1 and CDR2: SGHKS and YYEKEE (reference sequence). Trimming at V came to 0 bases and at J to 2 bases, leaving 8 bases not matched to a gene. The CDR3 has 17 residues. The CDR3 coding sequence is TGTGCCAGCAGCTTGGTGGGACAGGGAGGCCGAAACACTGAAGCTTTCTTT. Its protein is CASSLVGQGGRNTEAFF. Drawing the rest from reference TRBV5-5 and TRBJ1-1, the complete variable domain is DAGVTQSPTHLIKTRGQQVTLRCSPISGHKSVSWYQQVLGQGPQFIFQYYEKEERGRGNFPDRFSARQFPNYSSELNVNALLLGDSALYLCASSLVGQGGRNTEAFFGQGTRLTVV.

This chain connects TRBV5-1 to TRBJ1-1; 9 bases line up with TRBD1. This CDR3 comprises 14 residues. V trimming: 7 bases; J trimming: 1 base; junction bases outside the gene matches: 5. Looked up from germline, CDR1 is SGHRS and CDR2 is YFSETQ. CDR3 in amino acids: CASRTGAQNTEAFF. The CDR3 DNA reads TGCGCCAGCCGGACAGGGGCACAGAACACTGAAGCTTTCTTT.

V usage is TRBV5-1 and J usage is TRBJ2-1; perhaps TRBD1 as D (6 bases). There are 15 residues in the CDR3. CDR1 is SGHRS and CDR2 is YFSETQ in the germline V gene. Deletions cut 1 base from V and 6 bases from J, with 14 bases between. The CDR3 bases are TGCGCCAGCAGCTTGCCACAGGGCACGGTCAATGAGCAGTTCTTC. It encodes CASSLPQGTVNEQFF. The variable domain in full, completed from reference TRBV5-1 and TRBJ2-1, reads KAGVTQTPRYLIKTRGQQVTLSCSPISGHRSVSWYQQTPGQGLQFLFEYFSETQRNKGNFPGRFSGRQFSNSRSEMNVSTLELGDSALYLCASSLPQGTVNEQFFGPGTRLTVL.

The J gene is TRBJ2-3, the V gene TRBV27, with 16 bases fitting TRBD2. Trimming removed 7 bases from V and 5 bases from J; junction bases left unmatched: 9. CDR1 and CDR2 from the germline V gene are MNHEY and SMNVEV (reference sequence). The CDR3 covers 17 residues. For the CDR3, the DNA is TGTGCCAGCACGACCGGGACTAGCGGGGGGGCCATAGATACGCAGTATTTT. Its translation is CASTTGTSGGAIDTQYF.

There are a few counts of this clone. Written as DNA, the CDR3 is TGTGCCAGCAGCTCAGGACTGGGCGCCTACGAGCAGTACTTC. Amino acids: CASSSGLGAYEQYF. The gene calls are TRBV11-2 and TRBJ2-7, with TRBD2 as a possible D gene (5 bases). V dropped 4 bases and J dropped 2 bases, with 12 bases sitting between them. In germline, CDR1 is SGHAT, CDR2 FQNNGV. CDR3 size: 14 residues.

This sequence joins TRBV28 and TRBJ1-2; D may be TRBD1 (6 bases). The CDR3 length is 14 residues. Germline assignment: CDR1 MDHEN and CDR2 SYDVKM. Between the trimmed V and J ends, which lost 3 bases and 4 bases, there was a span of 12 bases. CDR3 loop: CASSFEGVSYGYTF. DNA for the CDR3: TGTGCCAGCAGTTTTGAGGGGGTCAGCTATGGCTACACCTTC.

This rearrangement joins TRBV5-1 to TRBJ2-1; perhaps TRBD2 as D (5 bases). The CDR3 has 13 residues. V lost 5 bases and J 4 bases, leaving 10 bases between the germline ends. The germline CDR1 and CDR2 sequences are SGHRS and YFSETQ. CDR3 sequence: CASREDVYNEQFF. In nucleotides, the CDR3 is TGCGCCAGCAGGGAGGACGTGTACAATGAGCAGTTCTTC.

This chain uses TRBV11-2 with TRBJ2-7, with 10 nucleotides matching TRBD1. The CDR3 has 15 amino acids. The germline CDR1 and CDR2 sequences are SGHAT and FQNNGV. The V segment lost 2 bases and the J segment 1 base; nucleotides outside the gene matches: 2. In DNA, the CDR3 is TGTGCCAGCAGCTTATGGGACAGGGGATCCTACGAGCAGTACTTC. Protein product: CASSLWDRGSYEQYF.

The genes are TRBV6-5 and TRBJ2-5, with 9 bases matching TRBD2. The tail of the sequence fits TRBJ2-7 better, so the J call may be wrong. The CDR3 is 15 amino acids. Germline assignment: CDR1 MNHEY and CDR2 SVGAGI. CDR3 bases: TGTGCCAGCAGTCTCCATAGCGGGGGATCCTACGAGCAGTACTTC. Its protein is CASSLHSGGSYEQYF.

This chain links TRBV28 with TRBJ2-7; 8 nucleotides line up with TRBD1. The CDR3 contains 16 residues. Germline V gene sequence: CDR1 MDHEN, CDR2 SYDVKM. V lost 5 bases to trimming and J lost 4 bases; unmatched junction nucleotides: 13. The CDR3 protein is CASSTGGIGALYEQYF. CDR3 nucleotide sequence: TGTGCCAGCAGTACAGGGGGGATAGGGGCCCTTTACGAGCAGTACTTC.

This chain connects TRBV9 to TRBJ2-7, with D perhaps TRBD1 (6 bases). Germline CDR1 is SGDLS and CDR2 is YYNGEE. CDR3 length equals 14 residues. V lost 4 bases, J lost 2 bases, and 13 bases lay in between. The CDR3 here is CASSPRDTPYEQYF. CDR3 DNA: TGTGCCAGCAGCCCGAGGGACACCCCCTACGAGCAGTACTTC.

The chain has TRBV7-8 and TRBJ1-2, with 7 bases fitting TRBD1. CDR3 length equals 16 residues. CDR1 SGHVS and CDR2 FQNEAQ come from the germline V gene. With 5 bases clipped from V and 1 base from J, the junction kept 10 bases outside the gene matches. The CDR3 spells CASSGRDSRVNYGYTF. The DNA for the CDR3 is TGTGCCAGCAGCGGACGGGACAGCAGGGTTAACTATGGCTACACCTTC.

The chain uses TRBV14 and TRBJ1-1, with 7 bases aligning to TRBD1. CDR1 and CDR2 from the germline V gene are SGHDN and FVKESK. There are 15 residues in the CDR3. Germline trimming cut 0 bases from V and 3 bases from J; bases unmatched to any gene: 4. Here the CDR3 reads CASSQDSQGDTEAFF. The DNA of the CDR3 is TGTGCCAGCAGCCAAGATTCCCAGGGGGACACTGAAGCTTTCTTT.

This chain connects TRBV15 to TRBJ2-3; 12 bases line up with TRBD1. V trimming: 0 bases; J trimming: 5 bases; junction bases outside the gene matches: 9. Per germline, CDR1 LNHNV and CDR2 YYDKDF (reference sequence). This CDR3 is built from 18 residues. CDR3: CATSRDFWDRGRKDTQYF. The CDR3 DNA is TGTGCCACCAGCAGAGATTTTTGGGACAGGGGGCGTAAAGATACGCAGTATTTT.

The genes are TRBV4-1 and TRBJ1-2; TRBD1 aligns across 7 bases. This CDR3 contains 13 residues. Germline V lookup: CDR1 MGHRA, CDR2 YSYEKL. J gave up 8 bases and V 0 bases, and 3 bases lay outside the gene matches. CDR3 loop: CASSQDRGGGYTF. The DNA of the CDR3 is TGCGCCAGCAGCCAAGATAGAGGGGGCGGCTACACCTTC.

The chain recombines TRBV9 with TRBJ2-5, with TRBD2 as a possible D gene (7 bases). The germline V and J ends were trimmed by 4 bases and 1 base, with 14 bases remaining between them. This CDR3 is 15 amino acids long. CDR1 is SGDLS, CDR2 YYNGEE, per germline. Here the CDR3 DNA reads TGTGCCAGCAGCCTTCTAGGGGGGGCCCAAGAGACCCAGTACTTC. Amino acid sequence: CASSLLGGAQETQYF.

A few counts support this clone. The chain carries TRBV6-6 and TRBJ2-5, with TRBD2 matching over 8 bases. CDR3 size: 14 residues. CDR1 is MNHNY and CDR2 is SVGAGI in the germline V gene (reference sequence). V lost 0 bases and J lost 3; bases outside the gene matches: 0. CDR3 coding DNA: TGTGCCAGCAGTTACTCCGGGGGGGAAGAGACCCAGTACTTC. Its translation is CASSYSGGEETQYF.